A selection of T cell receptor beta chains follows, all from one sample in a study of blood T cell repertoires in COVID-19. Generated by immunoSEQ multiplex PCR, the TCRdb table keeps only in-frame clones and is missing some. There are 300,000 to 450,000 clones in the sample; around 87% occur only once, and 2.3% lies in the top ten. Sequenced sample: peripheral blood. These receptors all come from a woman aged 55 to 70 with COVID-19, enrolled during active disease. CDR3s include the opening cysteine and the closing phenylalanine or tryptophan. The D gene is left open where the match is weak. Size tells how often a clone was seen (once, few, many) or the class of an expanded clone, and some rows leave it out.

TRBD1 TRBJ1-3 TRBV12-5 - 14 CASGPDRAGNTIYF TGTGCTAGTGGTCCCGACAGGGCTGGAAACACCATATATTTT
TRBD1 TRBJ1-1 TRBV29-1 - 12 CSTWTGGAEAFF TGCAGCACTTGGACAGGGGGGGCTGAAGCTTTCTTT
- TRBJ1-1 TRBV18 - 13 CASSETGGTEAFF TGTGCCAGCTCAGAGACCGGGGGGACTGAAGCTTTCTTT
TRBD1 TRBJ1-1 TRBV5-1 - 14 CASSWTGLNTEAFF TGCGCCAGCAGCTGGACAGGGTTGAACACTGAAGCTTTCTTT
- TRBJ1-1 TRBV7-2 - 16 CASSLGLLGGNTEAFF TGTGCCAGCAGCTTAGGTCTTCTAGGTGGGAACACTGAAGCTTTCTTT
- TRBJ1-2 TRBV19 - 15 CALRGRDEEGYGYTF TGTGCCCTGCGGGGCAGGGACGAGGAGGGCTATGGCTACACCTTC
- TRBJ2-2 TRBV19 - 14 CASSQGTNTGELFF TGTGCCAGTAGCCAGGGAACGAACACCGGGGAGCTGTTTTTT
TRBD1 TRBJ1-2 TRBV18 once 14 CASSSTRQGQGYTF TGTGCCAGCTCATCCACCCGACAGGGGCAAGGCTACACCTTC
TRBD2 TRBJ2-7 TRBV5-1 - 17 CASSPAGLAGGYYEQYF TGCGCCAGCAGCCCGGCCGGACTAGCGGGGGGTTACTACGAGCAGTACTTC
TRBD2 TRBJ2-2 TRBV9 - 16 CASSPGLAGVSGELFF TGTGCCAGCAGCCCGGGACTAGCGGGGGTATCCGGGGAGCTGTTTTTT
- TRBJ1-2 TRBV25-1 - 13 CASSEYNDRSYTF TGTGCCAGCAGTGAATATAACGATAGAAGCTACACCTTC
TRBD2 TRBJ2-2 TRBV28 - 17 CASSRPQRAGDTGELFF TGTGCCAGCAGTCGCCCCCAGCGAGCGGGGGACACCGGGGAGCTGTTTTTT
TRBD1 TRBJ1-1 TRBV7-3 few 14 CASSLQGVNTEAFF TGTGCCAGCAGCTTACAGGGGGTGAACACTGAAGCTTTCTTT
- TRBJ2-6 TRBV28 few 19 CASSSPRGGANSGANVLTF TGTGCCAGCAGTTCCCCCAGGGGAGGGGCCAACTCTGGGGCCAACGTCCTGACTTTC
- TRBJ1-2 TRBV6-5 - 14 CATTSNGGVNGYTF TGTGCCACCACCTCAAATGGAGGAGTTAATGGCTACACCTTC
- TRBJ2-3 TRBV11-3 once 12 CASSRSGDTQYF TGTGCCAGCAGCCGCTCGGGGGATACGCAGTATTTT
- TRBJ2-7 TRBV7-3 - 15 CASSLRASSPYEQYF TGTGCCAGCAGCTTGAGGGCGTCTTCACCCTACGAGCAGTACTTC
TRBD1 TRBJ2-2 TRBV5-1 few 14 CAIRGQAGSGELFF TGCGCTATTCGGGGACAGGCGGGATCCGGGGAGCTGTTTTTT
- TRBJ1-4 TRBV9 - 12 CASSSPRGKLFF TGTGCCAGCAGCTCCCCCCGGGGAAAACTGTTTTTT
- TRBJ1-2 TRBV6-1 - 13 CASSEVAGYGYTF TGTGCCAGCAGTGAAGTGGCAGGCTATGGCTACACCTTC
TRBD2 TRBJ2-2 TRBV11-2 - 14 CASRSSGNTGELFF TGTGCCAGCAGGTCTAGCGGGAACACCGGGGAGCTGTTTTTT
- TRBJ2-6 TRBV6-5 once 15 CASRTQGSGANVLTF TGTGCCAGCAGAACTCAGGGATCTGGGGCCAACGTCCTGACTTTC
- TRBJ2-1 TRBV7-3 - 15 CASSLTTAAYNEQFF TGTGCCAGCAGCTTAACCACAGCCGCCTACAATGAGCAGTTCTTC
- TRBJ2-6 TRBV5-5 once 18 CASSFLGPPAGGANVLTF TGTGCCAGCAGCTTTTTGGGTCCTCCTGCGGGAGGGGCCAACGTCCTGACTTTC
- TRBJ1-1 TRBV14 - 15 CASSPIRQTNTEAFF TGTGCCAGCAGCCCAATACGACAGACGAACACTGAAGCTTTCTTT
- TRBJ2-5 TRBV10-3 - 14 CAISESTTGETQYF TGTGCCATCAGTGAGTCGACGACGGGAGAGACCCAGTACTTC
- TRBJ2-7 TRBV27 few 13 CASSLVAGYEQYF TGTGCCAGCAGTTTAGTTGCCGGGTACGAGCAGTACTTC
- TRBJ1-5 TRBV19 once 14 CASEGQGNNQPQHF TGTGCCAGCGAAGGGCAGGGTAACAATCAGCCCCAGCATTTT
- TRBJ1-6 TRBV18 - 13 CASSPPPGTPLHF TGTGCCAGCTCACCACCTCCAGGGACACCCCTCCACTTT
TRBD2 TRBJ2-3 TRBV27 - 16 CASSLTGGAPGDTQYF TGTGCCAGCAGTCTAACCGGGGGGGCCCCGGGGGATACGCAGTATTTT
TRBD1 TRBJ1-2 TRBV4-1 - 18 CASSPTGTGGRANYGYTF TGCGCCAGCAGCCCTACCGGGACAGGGGGCCGTGCTAACTATGGCTACACCTTC
- TRBJ1-5 TRBV5-1 - 14 CASSPDGGAQPQHF TGCGCCAGCTCTCCCGATGGGGGGGCTCAGCCCCAGCATTTT
- TRBJ1-4 TRBV2 - 12 CASSDINEKLFF TGTGCCAGCAGTGACATTAATGAAAAACTGTTTTTT
TRBD1 TRBJ2-3 TRBV6-6 - 13 CASRTGGTDTQYF TGTGCCAGCAGGACAGGGGGGACAGATACGCAGTATTTT
- TRBJ2-3 TRBV7-3 once 14 CASSLALAADTQYF TGTGCCAGCAGCTTAGCTCTAGCCGCAGATACGCAGTATTTT
TRBD1 TRBJ1-2 TRBV5-6 once 15 CASSLTGQGALGYTF TGTGCCAGCAGCTTGACCGGACAGGGAGCTCTTGGCTACACCTTC
- TRBJ2-5 TRBV7-9 - 15 CASSPQDSHQETQYF TGTGCCAGCAGCCCGCAGGACAGCCACCAAGAGACCCAGTACTTC
TRBD1 TRBJ2-7 TRBV5-1 once 14 CASSLWTGSYEQYF TGCGCCAGCAGCCTCTGGACAGGGTCCTACGAGCAGTACTTC
- TRBJ2-1 TRBV6-5 - 14 CASVYGLGGNEQFF TGTGCCAGCGTTTACGGCCTTGGCGGCAATGAGCAGTTCTTC
- TRBJ2-5 TRBV5-1 - 14 CASSWPGEQETQYF TGCGCCAGCAGCTGGCCGGGGGAACAAGAGACCCAGTACTTC
- TRBJ1-5 TRBV6-1 - 17 CASSDSREGVNNQPQHF TGTGCCAGCAGTGATTCGAGGGAGGGGGTAAACAATCAGCCCCAGCATTTT
- TRBJ1-2 TRBV3-1/TRBV3-2 - 16 CASSQELGSRVYGYTF TGTGCCAGCAGCCAAGAGTTAGGGAGTAGGGTTTATGGCTACACCTTC
- TRBJ1-1 TRBV5-1 - 15 CASSFTTGLPTEAFF TGCGCCAGCAGCTTCACGACAGGTTTGCCCACTGAAGCTTTCTTT
- TRBJ1-2 TRBV19 - 12 CASSVQGGGYTF TGTGCCAGTAGTGTGCAGGGCGGTGGCTACACCTTC
- TRBJ2-7 TRBV5-4 - 16 CASSGGAGPVSDEQYF TGTGCCAGCAGCGGGGGGGCAGGGCCCGTCTCGGACGAGCAGTACTTC
TRBD1 TRBJ1-6 TRBV28 - 15 CASSDRGLYNSPLHF TGTGCCAGCAGCGACAGGGGGCTCTATAATTCACCCCTCCACTTT
- TRBJ2-5 TRBV5-1 - 14 CASSSDPLGETQYF TGCGCCAGCAGCTCCGATCCCCTCGGGGAGACCCAGTACTTC
- TRBJ2-1 TRBV28 - 13 CASSFRGQNEQFF TGTGCCAGCAGTTTTCGAGGACAGAATGAGCAGTTCTTC
- TRBJ1-1 TRBV12-3/TRBV12-4 - 12 CASSEGVGGAFF TGTGCCAGCAGCGAGGGGGTTGGGGGAGCTTTCTTT
TRBD1 TRBJ1-2 TRBV18 - 14 CASSPTGGDYGYTF TGTGCCAGCTCACCAACAGGGGGCGACTATGGCTACACCTTC